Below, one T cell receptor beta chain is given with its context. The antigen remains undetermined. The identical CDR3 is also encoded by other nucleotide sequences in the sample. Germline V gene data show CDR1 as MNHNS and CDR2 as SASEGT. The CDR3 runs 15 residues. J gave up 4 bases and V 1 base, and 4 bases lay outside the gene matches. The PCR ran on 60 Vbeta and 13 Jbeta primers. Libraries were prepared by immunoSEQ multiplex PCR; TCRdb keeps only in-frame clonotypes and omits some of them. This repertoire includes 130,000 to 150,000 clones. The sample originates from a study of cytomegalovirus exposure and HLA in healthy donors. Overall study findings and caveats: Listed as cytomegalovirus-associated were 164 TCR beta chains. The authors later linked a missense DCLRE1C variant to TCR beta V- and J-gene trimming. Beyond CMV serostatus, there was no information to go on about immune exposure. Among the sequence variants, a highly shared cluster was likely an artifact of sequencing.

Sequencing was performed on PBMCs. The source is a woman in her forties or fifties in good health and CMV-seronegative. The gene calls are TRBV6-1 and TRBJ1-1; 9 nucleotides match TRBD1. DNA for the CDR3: TGTGCCAGCAGTGAAGAGGGACAGGGCGGCACTGAAGCTTTCTTT. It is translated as CASSEEGQGGTEAFF.